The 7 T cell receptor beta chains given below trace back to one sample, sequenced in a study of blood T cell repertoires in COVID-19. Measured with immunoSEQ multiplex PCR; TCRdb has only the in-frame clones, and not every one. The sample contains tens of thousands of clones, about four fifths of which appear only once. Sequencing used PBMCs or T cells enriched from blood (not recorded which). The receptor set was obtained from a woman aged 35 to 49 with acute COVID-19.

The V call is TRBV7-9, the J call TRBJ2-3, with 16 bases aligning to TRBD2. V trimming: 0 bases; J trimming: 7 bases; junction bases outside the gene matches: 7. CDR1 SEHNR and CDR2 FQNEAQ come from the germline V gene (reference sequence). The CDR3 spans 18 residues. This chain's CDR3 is CASSLAGTSGRARNTQYF. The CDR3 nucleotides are TGTGCCAGCAGCTTAGCCGGGACTAGCGGGAGGGCCAGGAATACGCAGTATTTT.

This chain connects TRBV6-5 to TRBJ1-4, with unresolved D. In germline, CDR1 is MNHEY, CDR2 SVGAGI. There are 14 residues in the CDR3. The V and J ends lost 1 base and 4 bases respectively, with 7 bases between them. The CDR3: CASSYFRGNEKLFF. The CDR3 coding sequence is TGTGCCAGCAGTTACTTTCGGGGTAATGAAAAACTGTTTTTT.

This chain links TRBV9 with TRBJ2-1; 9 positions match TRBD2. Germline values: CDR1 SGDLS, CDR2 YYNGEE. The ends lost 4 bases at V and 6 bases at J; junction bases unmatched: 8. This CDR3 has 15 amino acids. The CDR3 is CASSLAGTSPNEQFF. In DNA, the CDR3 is TGTGCCAGCAGCCTAGCCGGGACTAGCCCCAATGAGCAGTTCTTC.

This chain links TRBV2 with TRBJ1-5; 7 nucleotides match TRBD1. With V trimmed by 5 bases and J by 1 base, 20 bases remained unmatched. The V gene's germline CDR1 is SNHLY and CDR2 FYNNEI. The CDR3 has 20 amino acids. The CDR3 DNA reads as TGTGCCAGCAGTTCTTGGACGTATCAGGGGGTCTTATTGAGCAATCAGCCCCAGCATTTT. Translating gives CASSSWTYQGVLLSNQPQHF.

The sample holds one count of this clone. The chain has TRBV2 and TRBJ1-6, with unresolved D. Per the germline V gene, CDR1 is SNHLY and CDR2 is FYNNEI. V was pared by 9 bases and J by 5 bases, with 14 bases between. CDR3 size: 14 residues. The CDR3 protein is CARGDTGDNSPLHF. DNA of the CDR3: TGTGCCAGGGGCGATACCGGCGATAATTCACCCCTCCACTTT. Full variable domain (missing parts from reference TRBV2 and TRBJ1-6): EPEVTQTPSHQVTQMGQEVILRCVPISNHLYFYWYRQILGQKVEFLVSFYNNEISEKSEIFDDQFSVERPDGSNFTLKIRSTKLEDSAMYFCARGDTGDNSPLHFGNGTRLTVT.

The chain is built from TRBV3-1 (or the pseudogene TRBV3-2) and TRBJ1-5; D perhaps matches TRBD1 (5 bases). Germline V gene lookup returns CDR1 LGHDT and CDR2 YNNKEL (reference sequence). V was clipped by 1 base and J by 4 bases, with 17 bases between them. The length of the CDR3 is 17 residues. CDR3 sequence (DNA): TGTGCCAGCAGCCAAGCACCCGGGGGGATAAGTAATCAGCCCCAGCATTTT. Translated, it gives CASSQAPGGISNQPQHF.

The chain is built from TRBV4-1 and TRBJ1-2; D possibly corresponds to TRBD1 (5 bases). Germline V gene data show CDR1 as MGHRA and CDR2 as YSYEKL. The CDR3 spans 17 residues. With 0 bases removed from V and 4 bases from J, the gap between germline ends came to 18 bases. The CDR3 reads CASSQESSGTRGYGYTF. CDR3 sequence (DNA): TGCGCCAGCAGCCAAGAATCTTCGGGGACTAGGGGCTATGGCTACACCTTC.